This T cell receptor (beta chain) is from a study of T cell clusters in autoimmune cytopenias. About the research overall: TRB sequencing had a median around 52,000 reads and approximately 2,500 distinct clonotypes per sample.

This clonotype is identified as medium-sized from frequency. Its matching antigen is unknown. TRB rearrangements were amplified by touch-down multiplex PCR with mixed TRB-A/B primers. TCRdb re-called the multiplex PCR reads, yielding one record per CDR3 amino acid sequence without DNA. Its clone listing holds about 5,000 distinct CDR3 sequences. TRB was amplified from about 270 ng of peripheral blood genomic DNA per sample. CDR3 length: 15 residues. From germline, CDR1 is SEHNR and CDR2 FQNEAQ (reference sequence). Study observations and caveats: Compared with active autoimmune hepatitis patients, healthy donors showed approximately 3.3-fold more exclusive TRB clusters. TRB repertoire shifts in secondary cytopenia and chronic lymphocytic leukemia mostly reflected lymphoma, not autoimmunity. The T cell clusters came from computational analysis alone and lack functional validation.

The chain employs TRBV7-9 and TRBJ2-3; TCRdb picks TRBD2, but there is no DNA to check that call. Sequencing input: peripheral blood. This TCR was sampled from a human donor with an autoimmune cytopenia or autoimmune hepatitis (not recorded which). The CDR3 protein is CASSRTSGSTDTQYF.